What follows describes a single T cell receptor (beta chain). Authors' analysis steps: Researchers report that nucleated cell counts were estimated from reference gene primer amplification. Clones were sequenced by immunoSEQ multiplex PCR, and TCRdb holds only the in-frame ones, with some missing. V and J calls and clone size are as listed in that table; D and trimming were resolved from the DNA. The repertoire holds 650,000 to 800,000 clones, more than 80% seen once, with under 0.3% in the top ten. The length of the CDR3 is 14 residues. The V end was cut by 3 bases, the J end by 3 bases, with 11 bases between. The V gene's germline CDR1 is MNHEY and CDR2 SMNVEV (reference sequence). This sample was included in a study of blood T cell repertoires in COVID-19.

The sequence came from a woman under 30 with acute or convalescent COVID-19. Sequencing was carried out using peripheral blood. The chain uses TRBV27 and TRBJ1-1; TRBD1 is a possible D gene (5 bases). CDR3 protein: CASSFSRGDTEAFF. As DNA, the CDR3 is TGTGCCAGCAGTTTCTCCCGGGGGGACACTGAAGCTTTCTTT.